These 7 T cell receptor beta chains share one sample of origin, sequenced in a study of T cells in Graves' hyperthyroidism and ophthalmopathy. TCR beta CDR3 sequences were amplified from RNA transcripts. The HTBI primer set drove a first-round RT-PCR of the TCR CDR3. TCRdb recomputed calls from the multiplex PCR reads with MiXCR, one row per CDR3 protein. The table includes around 700,000 distinct CDR3 sequences, roughly 32% detected once. The material sequenced was blood. These receptors all stem from a woman in her thirties or forties with Graves' hyperthyroidism.

The chain couples TRBV20-1 to TRBJ2-7, with a weak D call TRBD2 (5 bases). Per the germline V gene, CDR1 is DFQATT and CDR2 is SNEGSKA (reference sequence). The CDR3 has 13 amino acids. Between the trimmed V and J ends, which lost 1 base and 3 bases, there was a span of 10 bases. The CDR3 reads CSARASGYYEQYF. CDR3 DNA sequence: TGCAGTGCTAGAGCTTCGGGGTACTACGAGCAGTACTTC.

This clonotype was recorded a few times. The rearrangement uses TRBV28 and TRBJ1-1; 7 bases line up with TRBD1. After removal of 7 bases from V and 3 bases from J, the junction contained 11 bases not matched to a gene. Germline V CDR1 and CDR2: MDHEN, SYDVKM. The CDR3 length is 15 residues. The CDR3 loop reads CASTPGGARDTEAFF. The CDR3 DNA sequence: TGTGCCAGCACCCCAGGGGGGGCGCGGGACACTGAAGCTTTCTTT.

The sample holds many counts of this clonotype. The chain links TRBV9 to TRBJ1-2; 10 nucleotides agree with TRBD1. The germline V gene has CDR1 SGDLS and CDR2 YYNGEE. V was clipped by 2 bases and J by 8 bases; unmatched bases: 9. There are 15 residues in the CDR3. The CDR3 DNA reads as TGTGCCAGCAGCGTTCGTCCTGGGACAGGGGACGGCTACACCTTC. Protein product: CASSVRPGTGDGYTF.

This clonotype was found a few times. This sequence joins TRBV4-3 and TRBJ1-6; the D gene is possibly TRBD1 (5 bases). CDR1 and CDR2 from the germline V gene are LGHNA and YSLEER. Trimming shortened V by 5 bases and J by 7 bases, and 18 bases separated the two germline ends. The CDR3 spans 16 residues. CDR3 coding DNA: TGCGCCAGCAGCTACCGCCTGACAGACACCAATTCACCCCTCCACTTT. As protein: CASSYRLTDTNSPLHF.

This clonotype was counted ten times or more. The V call is TRBV7-9, the J call TRBJ2-5, with unresolved D. Per germline, CDR1 SEHNR and CDR2 FQNEAQ (reference sequence). V was clipped by 5 bases and J by 5 bases, with 12 bases between them. The CDR3 runs to 13 residues. CDR3 loop: CASSRSDTETQYF. The DNA for the CDR3 is TGTGCCAGCAGCCGATCCGATACGGAGACCCAGTACTTC.

This clonotype was counted a few times. The CDR3 DNA sequence: TGTGCCAGCAGCCCGATCCCATTGGGACTAGCGGGAATCGCGAACACCGGGGAGCTGTTTTTT. This translates into CASSPIPLGLAGIANTGELFF. The V gene is TRBV2, the J gene TRBJ2-2, with TRBD2 identical over 13 bases. Trimming removed 6 bases from V and 0 bases from J; junction bases left unmatched: 16. The CDR3 runs 21 residues. Germline CDR1 SNHLY, CDR2 FYNNEI. Full variable domain (missing parts from reference TRBV2 and TRBJ2-2): EPEVTQTPSHQVTQMGQEVILRCVPISNHLYFYWYRQILGQKVEFLVSFYNNEISEKSEIFDDQFSVERPDGSNFTLKIRSTKLEDSAMYFCASSPIPLGLAGIANTGELFFGEGSRLTVL.

The V and J genes are TRBV19 and TRBJ2-1; 9 bases line up with TRBD2. Losses at the gene ends were 3 bases for V and 6 bases for J; bases not matched to a gene: 0. The CDR3 sequence is 13 residues long. Per the germline V gene, CDR1 is LNHDA and CDR2 is SQIVND (reference sequence). CDR3: CASSMTSGNEQFF. In nucleotides, the CDR3 is TGTGCCAGTAGTATGACTAGCGGCAATGAGCAGTTCTTC.